The 18 T cell receptor beta chains in this list originate from one sample, sequenced in a study of human T cells and chemical hapten exposure. TCRdb used MiXCR to reprocess the 5' RACE reads, holding one entry per CDR3 protein. The sample records about 140,000 distinct CDR3 sequences, over 3.5% being singletons. Blood, whole and unfractionated, served as the source for total RNA extraction. Receptor source: a female donor in good health.

This clonotype has ten or more counts. The chain combines TRBV29-1 with TRBJ2-7; maybe TRBD2 (5 bases). There are 11 residues in the CDR3. Between the trimmed V and J ends, which lost 6 bases and 3 bases, there was a span of 9 bases. Germline CDR1 reads SQVTM; CDR2 reads ANQGSEA. The CDR3 loop reads CSVGDYYEQYF. DNA for the CDR3: TGCAGCGTCGGGGATTACTACGAGCAGTACTTC.

This clonotype was counted ten times or more. The chain joins TRBV7-8 to TRBJ1-6; 8 nucleotides align to TRBD1. Germline CDR1 SGHVS, CDR2 FQNEAQ. The CDR3 length is 16 residues. J was trimmed by 3 bases and V by 3 bases; bases with no gene match: 4. This CDR3 reads CASSLDRANYNSPLHF. The CDR3 DNA follows: TGTGCCAGCAGCTTGGACAGGGCAAACTATAATTCACCCCTCCACTTT.

This clonotype was recorded at least ten times. The chain employs TRBV20-1 and TRBJ2-4; the D gene could be TRBD1 or TRBD2 (5 bases each). The germline V gene encodes CDR1 DFQATT and CDR2 SNEGSKA (reference sequence). CDR3 size: 11 residues. Trimming cost V 5 bases and J 10 bases, with 12 bases left between them. This CDR3 reads CSAPEGLIQYF. The CDR3 region has the DNA TGCAGTGCTCCCGAGGGGTTGATTCAGTACTTC.

Details on this clonotype: This may be a read error: a much more frequent sequence differs by one nucleotide. The genes are TRBV5-1 and TRBJ2-7; 7 bases line up with TRBD2. This CDR3 comprises 14 residues. Germline assignment: CDR1 SGHRS and CDR2 YFSETQ. The DNA of the CDR3 is TGCGCCAGCAGCTTGCGGGGGGATTCCTACGGGCAGTACTTC. Translating it yields CASSLRGDSYGQYF.

This clonotype was detected many times. This chain joins TRBV12-3 or TRBV12-4 and TRBJ1-2, with D unresolved. V was pared by 1 base and J by 8 bases, with 11 bases between. The CDR3 is 13 residues long. The CDR3, as DNA: TGTGCCAGCAGTTTAGGGGCGCGGGTAGGCTACACCTTC. Translated, it gives CASSLGARVGYTF.

This clonotype was picked up many times. The gene calls are TRBV9 and TRBJ2-3, with 8 positions matching TRBD2. The CDR3 is 15 amino acids. Trimming cost V 0 bases and J 2 bases; bases outside gene matches: 2. The V gene's germline CDR1 is SGDLS and CDR2 YYNGEE. The CDR3 DNA sequence: TGTGCCAGCAGCGTAGGCGGGGGGCACACAGATACGCAGTATTTT. Translated: CASSVGGGHTDTQYF.

This clonotype was counted at least ten times. This chain joins TRBV14 and TRBJ2-5, with D perhaps TRBD1 (5 bases). V gave up 0 bases and J gave up 9 bases, with 11 bases separating them. The CDR3 is 13 residues long. The V gene's germline CDR1 is SGHDN and CDR2 FVKESK. The CDR3 spells CASSQEPRTSQYF. Here the CDR3 DNA reads TGTGCCAGCAGCCAAGAACCCCGGACATCCCAGTACTTC.

In its sample, this clonotype was seen many times. V is TRBV27 and J is TRBJ1-5; D is possibly TRBD1 (6 bases). CDR3 length equals 15 residues. V was clipped by 3 bases and J by 6 bases, with 15 bases between them. Germline V gene data show CDR1 as MNHEY and CDR2 as SMNVEV (reference sequence). In nucleotides, the CDR3 is TGTGCCAGCAGTTTCCGCCGGGGGGCGGGTCAGCCCCAGCATTTT. This translates into CASSFRRGAGQPQHF.

In this sample, this clonotype turned up many times. The chain employs TRBV7-3 and TRBJ2-1; D is possibly TRBD1 (5 bases). The CDR3 runs 16 residues. Trimming cost V 4 bases and J 5 bases, with 18 bases left between them. Germline V gene lookup returns CDR1 SGHTA and CDR2 FQGTGA. The CDR3 DNA reads TGTGCCAGCAGCTCCACACAGCAGGGCCCCGACAATGAGCAGTTCTTC. Translation: CASSSTQQGPDNEQFF.

The rearrangement links TRBV7-9 to TRBJ2-1, with 9 bases matching TRBD1. Germline V CDR1 and CDR2: SEHNR, FQNEAQ (reference sequence). The CDR3 sequence is 14 residues long. V was pared by 8 bases and J by 8 bases, with 10 bases of the junction left unmatched. The CDR3 reads CASAGTGCQDEQFF. Written as DNA, the CDR3 is TGTGCCAGCGCCGGGACAGGGTGTCAGGATGAGCAGTTCTTC.

This clonotype was counted many times. The chain links TRBV5-6 to TRBJ2-3; either TRBD1 or TRBD2 may fit D (5 bases each). The CDR3 sequence is 16 residues long. CDR1 and CDR2 from the germline V gene are SGHDT and YYEEEE. Between the trimmed V and J ends, which lost 4 bases and 4 bases, there was a span of 19 bases. CDR3 protein: CASSRGLIVGPDTQYF. CDR3 sequence (DNA): TGTGCCAGCAGCCGGGGCCTCATCGTGGGTCCAGATACGCAGTATTTT. Combining the CDR3 with reference TRBV5-6 and TRBJ2-3 gives the whole variable domain DAGVTQSPTHLIKTRGQQVTLRCSPKSGHDTVSWYQQALGQGPQFIFQYYEEEERQRGNFPDRFSGHQFPNYSSELNVNALLLGDSALYLCASSRGLIVGPDTQYFGPGTRLTVL.

This clonotype was found many times. The chain has TRBV4-1 and TRBJ1-1; 9 nucleotides match TRBD1. CDR1 is MGHRA, CDR2 YSYEKL, per germline. Losses at the gene ends were 0 bases for V and 0 bases for J; bases not matched to a gene: 11. CDR3 size: 19 residues. In DNA form, the CDR3 reads TGCGCCAGCAGCCAAGATATCCTACAGGGGGCACGGGTGAACACTGAAGCTTTCTTT. Protein product: CASSQDILQGARVNTEAFF.

This clonotype was observed a few times. The genes are TRBV30 and TRBJ2-3; 7 bases are shared with TRBD2. Germline-derived CDR1 and CDR2 are GTSNPN and SVGIG (reference sequence). The CDR3 length is 16 residues. With 3 bases clipped from V and 3 bases from J, the junction kept 12 bases outside the gene matches. Here the CDR3 DNA reads TGTGCCTGGAGCGCCCCAATTATCGGGAGGACAGATACGCAGTATTTT. Amino acid sequence: CAWSAPIIGRTDTQYF.

This clonotype was observed at least ten times. This rearrangement joins TRBV29-1 to TRBJ1-1, with D maybe TRBD1 (6 bases). Germline V gives CDR1 SQVTM, CDR2 ANQGSEA. The length of the CDR3 is 13 residues. V dropped 6 bases and J dropped 1 base, with 12 bases sitting between them. CDR3 sequence reads: CSVMDSRNTEAFF. CDR3 in DNA: TGCAGCGTCATGGACAGTAGGAACACTGAAGCTTTCTTT.

The chain joins TRBV28 to TRBJ2-1; tentatively, D is TRBD2 (6 bases). This CDR3 comprises 14 residues. From germline, CDR1 is MDHEN and CDR2 SYDVKM. V lost 5 bases, J lost 10 bases, and 18 bases lay in between. CDR3 protein: CASSAPGLPPEQFF. The CDR3 DNA reads TGTGCCAGCAGTGCGCCGGGACTCCCACCAGAGCAGTTCTTC.

In this sample, this clonotype turned up a few times. This CDR3 is CASSPGTKGGRWNEQFF. DNA of the CDR3: TGTGCCAGCAGCCCCGGGACAAAGGGGGGGAGATGGAATGAGCAGTTCTTC. The chain couples TRBV5-4 to TRBJ2-1; the D gene is possibly TRBD2 (7 bases). Germline V gene sequence: CDR1 SGHNT, CDR2 YYREEE (reference sequence). The CDR3 consists of 17 residues. V lost 4 bases to trimming and J lost 7 bases, with 24 bases between them.

This clonotype has at least ten counts. This chain connects TRBV6-6 to TRBJ2-7, with D unresolved. From germline, CDR1 is MNHNY and CDR2 SVGAGI (reference sequence). Trimming took off 0 bases at V and 0 bases at J, with 12 bases between the two ends. The CDR3 sequence is 16 residues long. The chain's CDR3 is CASSYSWLDSSYEQYF. The CDR3 coding sequence is TGTGCCAGCAGTTACTCGTGGTTAGATTCCTCCTACGAGCAGTACTTC.

The chain uses TRBV18 and TRBJ2-1; D remains unclear. The CDR3 has 12 residues. Trimming took off 6 bases at V and 5 bases at J, with 8 bases between the two ends. The germline gives CDR1 KGHSH, CDR2 LQKENI. CDR3 sequence: CASSLRDNEQFF. The DNA of the CDR3 is TGTGCCAGCTCTCTCCGGGACAATGAGCAGTTCTTC.